This TCR beta chain appears in the sequencing data of a study of radiation and T cells in renal cell carcinoma. Treatment described: 15 Gy SBRT to primary tumor, nephrectomy 4 weeks later. Sequenced by immunoSEQ multiplex PCR; TCRdb stores in-frame clones only, minus some. The sample consists of 15,000 to 20,000 clones, less than 65% of them appearing once. The V end was cut by 0 bases, the J end by 1 base, with 9 bases between. Germline CDR1 SQVTM, CDR2 ANQGSEA. The CDR3 runs to 14 residues. The rearrangement links TRBV29-1 to TRBJ1-1; D gene ambiguous. This sample comprised tumor tissue, obtained from a patient whose treatment included radiotherapy and nephrectomy. The TCR sequence derives from a man over 45 with renal cell carcinoma. Here the CDR3 DNA reads TGCAGCGTTGAAGATCTTTGGGGGAACACTGAAGCTTTCTTT. Translated, it gives CSVEDLWGNTEAFF.